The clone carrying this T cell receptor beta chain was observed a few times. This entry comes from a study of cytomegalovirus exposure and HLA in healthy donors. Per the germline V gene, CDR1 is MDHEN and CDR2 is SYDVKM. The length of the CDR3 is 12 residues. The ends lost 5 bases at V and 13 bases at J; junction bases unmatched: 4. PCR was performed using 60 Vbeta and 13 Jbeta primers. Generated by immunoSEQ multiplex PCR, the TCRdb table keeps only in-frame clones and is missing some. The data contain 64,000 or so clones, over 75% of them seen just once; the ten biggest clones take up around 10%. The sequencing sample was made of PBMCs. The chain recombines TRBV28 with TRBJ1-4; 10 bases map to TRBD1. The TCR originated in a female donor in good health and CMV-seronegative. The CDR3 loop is CASSPRTGGLFF. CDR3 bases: TGTGCCAGCAGTCCGAGGACAGGGGGACTGTTTTTT.